The clone carrying this T cell receptor (beta chain) was seen repeatedly, ten times or more. No antigen is known for it. CDR3 size: 12 residues. V dropped 2 bases and J dropped 2 bases, with 3 bases sitting between them. Germline V gene lookup returns CDR1 SGHDT and CDR2 YYEEEE. One entry per CDR3 protein, called by TCRdb with MiXCR from the PCR reads. The sample lists 80,000 to 130,000 distinct CDR3 sequences, 36% occurring once. The data were taken from a study of molecular identifiers for immune sequencing clone quantification. Across the whole study: Split five ways in replicates, RNA from roughly 20,000 or 100,000 naive CD8 cells had four portions sequenced. Study-wide findings and caveats: Amid over 900,000 naive cells, spiked Jurkat TCR RNA from one cell was reportedly still detectable. Clones of above 20 RNA copies carried over 98% of effector molecules; in naive cells they carried under 1%.

Sorting captured naive CD8 T cells as CD8+CD4-CCR7+CD45RA+. The sample comprised naive CD8+ T cells from blood, with Jurkat cell RNA spiked in. Documented subset: FACS-sorted CD8+CD4-CCR7+CD45RA+ naive T cells. This clonotype was sampled from a human donor in good health. Some libraries in this study had Jurkat cell RNA spiked in. V usage is TRBV5-6 and J usage is TRBJ2-3; unclear D gene. Here the CDR3 reads CASSLSTDTQYF. DNA for the CDR3: TGTGCCAGCAGCTTATCCACAGATACGCAGTATTTT. Together with reference TRBV5-6 and TRBJ2-3, the CDR3 gives the full variable domain: DAGVTQSPTHLIKTRGQQVTLRCSPKSGHDTVSWYQQALGQGPQFIFQYYEEEERQRGNFPDRFSGHQFPNYSSELNVNALLLGDSALYLCASSLSTDTQYFGPGTRLTVL.